This record covers a single TCR beta chain. The target antigen is unknown. This sample stems from a study of shared clonotypes between healthy human individuals. Clones were sequenced by immunoSEQ multiplex PCR, and TCRdb holds only the in-frame ones, with some missing. The data contain around 2.1 million clones, almost 96% of them singletons. The CD4+ fraction was divided into a CD45RA+ naive subset and a CD45RA-negative memory subset. Overall study results and limits: Sampling was confined to blood; repertoires within tissues likely differ.

The sequence was obtained from a man younger than 35 in good health. Specimen: naive CD4+ T cells sorted from blood. Subset in this sample: CD45RA+ positively selected.

CDR3 loop: CASSSIHSSYNSPLHF. The CDR3 nucleotides are TGTGCCAGCAGCTCAATACACAGCTCCTATAATTCACCCCTCCACTTT. The chain links TRBV21-1 to TRBJ1-6; TRBD1 is the table's D call and was not checked against the DNA. TRBV21-1 is listed as a pseudogene. There are 16 residues in the CDR3.